This paragraph covers one T cell receptor (beta chain) sequence. cDNA came from roughly 0.47 to 1 ug RNA primed by random hexamers. MiXCR, applied by TCRdb to the immunoSEQ multiplex PCR reads, yields one record per CDR3 protein. In the table there are roughly 200,000 distinct CDR3 sequences, over 90% of which are singletons. The sample originates from a study of CD8 T cells in Susac syndrome. The T cells that were sequenced for TCR beta were CD8+ and CD4+ cells from blood. From germline, CDR1 is DFQATT and CDR2 SNEGSKA (reference sequence). The CDR3 runs to 13 residues. This sequence joins TRBV20-1 and TRBJ2-3; 7 nucleotides align to TRBD2. This TCR was sampled from a human donor with multiple sclerosis. Sample: CD4+ T cells from PBMCs. The CDR3 spells CSSGGLSTDTQYF. DNA for the CDR3: TGCAGCTCGGGGGGTCTAAGCACAGATACGCAGTATTTT.